Listed below are T cell receptor beta chains from one sample, sequenced in a study of T-cell memory formation after mild COVID-19. TCRdb itself ran the 5' RACE reads through MiXCR, one entry per CDR3 protein. In the table there are 100,000 to 150,000 distinct CDR3 sequences, about 18% of which are singletons. What was sequenced was PBMCs or a T cell subset sorted from them (not recorded which). All receptors come from a man aged 18 to 29 who had mild COVID-19 (a few samples of this study predate the infection). Cell type and time point are not known. Both conserved end residues are part of each CDR3. Each record gives: CDR3 length, V gene, J gene, CDR3 protein.

length: 14
V: TRBV27
J: TRBJ2-7
CDR3: CASRLTSGGYEQYF

length: 13
V: TRBV7-2
J: TRBJ1-1
CDR3: CASSLNRGTEAFF

length: 22
V: TRBV5-1
J: TRBJ1-6
CDR3: CASSLESPGQGIRGLYNSPLHF

length: 15
V: TRBV7-3
J: TRBJ2-3
CDR3: CASSPGTSDTDTQYF

length: 15
V: TRBV11-2
J: TRBJ2-5
CDR3: CASSPPVGSWETQYF

length: 12
V: TRBV2
J: TRBJ1-1
CDR3: CASAQQNTEAFF

length: 12
V: TRBV5-6
J: TRBJ2-5
CDR3: CASRLSRETQYF

length: 16
V: TRBV20-1
J: TRBJ2-3
CDR3: CSARETRGAWTDTQYF

length: 15
V: TRBV4-1
J: TRBJ2-2
CDR3: CASSQRAGGPGELFF

length: 16
V: TRBV12-3/TRBV12-4
J: TRBJ2-5
CDR3: CASSHPAGVLGETQYF

length: 13
V: TRBV2
J: TRBJ2-7
CDR3: CASSMGQSYEQYF

length: 16
V: TRBV6-5
J: TRBJ2-3
CDR3: CASSYSMADLTDTQYF

length: 17
V: TRBV24-1
J: TRBJ2-1
CDR3: CATSDRASGPSYNEQFF

length: 16
V: TRBV6-2/TRBV6-3
J: TRBJ2-3
CDR3: CASSYPAGGDEDTQYF

length: 14
V: TRBV3-1
J: TRBJ2-5
CDR3: CASSRWRGQETQYF

length: 13
V: TRBV6-6
J: TRBJ2-3
CDR3: CASSYLGTDTQYF

length: 15
V: TRBV4-1
J: TRBJ2-7
CDR3: CASSRPAGGTYEQYF

length: 13
V: TRBV20-1
J: TRBJ2-1
CDR3: CSASRTGVDEQFF

length: 12
V: TRBV6-1
J: TRBJ1-1
CDR3: CASSDWTREAFF

length: 13
V: TRBV30
J: TRBJ2-7
CDR3: CAWSMGTIYEQYF

length: 14
V: TRBV23-1
J: TRBJ1-1
CDR3: CASKIWDSPLEAFF

length: 14
V: TRBV5-1
J: TRBJ1-5
CDR3: CASSLASGDQPQHF

length: 16
V: TRBV5-6
J: TRBJ2-2
CDR3: CASSPYDRANTGELFF

length: 16
V: TRBV7-2
J: TRBJ2-1
CDR3: CASSPRQAGGPAEQFF

length: 14
V: TRBV7-2
J: TRBJ1-2
CDR3: CASSPGMYAYGYTF

length: 16
V: TRBV5-1
J: TRBJ2-2
CDR3: CASRDGKVINTGELFF

length: 13
V: TRBV9
J: TRBJ2-1
CDR3: CASSVLAGGEQFF

length: 14
V: TRBV7-9
J: TRBJ1-5
CDR3: CASSFASGNQPQHF

length: 14
V: TRBV5-5
J: TRBJ1-5
CDR3: CASKGTAENQPQHF

length: 14
V: TRBV6-5
J: TRBJ2-2
CDR3: CASSGGASTGELFF

length: 16
V: TRBV7-9
J: TRBJ1-2
CDR3: CASRLELPGANYGYTF

length: 14
V: TRBV9
J: TRBJ2-3
CDR3: CASSTGAQSDTQYF

length: 13
V: TRBV5-1
J: TRBJ2-1
CDR3: CASSSTGFDEQFF

length: 14
V: TRBV9
J: TRBJ1-1
CDR3: CASSVGEGYTEAFF

length: 15
V: TRBV5-6
J: TRBJ2-1
CDR3: CASSLVISGGNEQFF